This is a list of T cell receptor beta chains from one sample in a study of identifying expanded T cells in peripheral blood. Profiled with immunoSEQ multiplex PCR; TCRdb holds only in-frame clones, not every one. The sample has tens of thousands of clones, about 88% seen once. Sequencing was done on a sample of blood. These receptors came from a person aged 18 to 75 in good health. CDR3s include the opening cysteine and the closing phenylalanine or tryptophan. D genes are given only for firm matches. Not all rows give a size; the values are once, few, many and, for expanded clones, a class.

>11|NA|TRBJ2-1|TRBV5-5|once
CASSLEVEQFF
TGTGCCAGCAGCTTGGAAGTTGAGCAGTTCTTC
>15|TRBD2|TRBJ2-1|TRBV7-2|once
CASSRLAGGYNEQFF
TGTGCCAGCAGTCGTCTAGCGGGAGGCTACAATGAGCAGTTCTTC
>15|NA|TRBJ2-3|TRBV6-1|NA
CASSDVRVGTDTQYF
TGTGCCAGCAGTGATGTACGAGTCGGCACAGATACGCAGTATTTT
>14|NA|TRBJ1-2|TRBV5-4|once
CASSQDQSNYGYTF
TGTGCCAGCAGCCAAGATCAATCTAACTATGGCTACACCTTC
>14|TRBD1|TRBJ1-2|TRBV5-1|NA
CASSRDRANYGYTF
TGCGCCAGCAGCCGGGACAGGGCTAACTATGGCTACACCTTC
>15|NA|TRBJ1-6|TRBV6-5|NA
CASSLTMLYNSPLHF
TGTGCCAGCAGTCTTACTATGCTTTATAATTCACCCCTCCACTTT
>16|TRBD1|TRBJ2-2|TRBV18|once
CASSPPGQSSTGELFF
TGTGCCAGCTCACCCCCGGGACAGTCCTCCACCGGGGAGCTGTTTTTT
>13|NA|TRBJ1-2|TRBV19|NA
CASSIGPRDGYTF
TGTGCCAGTAGTATAGGTCCCCGGGATGGCTACACCTTC
>16|NA|TRBJ2-7|TRBV7-2|NA
CASSPEWGWERYEQYF
TGTGCCAGCAGCCCAGAGTGGGGGTGGGAAAGGTACGAGCAGTACTTC
>12|TRBD2|TRBJ2-7|TRBV29-1|NA
CSVGGGWDEQYF
TGCAGCGTTGGCGGGGGGTGGGACGAGCAGTACTTC
>20|TRBD1|TRBJ1-2|TRBV28|NA
CASSLFQELARGPKIGGYTF
TGTGCCAGCAGTTTATTTCAGGAATTGGCCAGGGGGCCAAAGATCGGTGGCTACACCTTC
>16|NA|TRBJ2-1|TRBV15|NA
CATSRGPTSSYNEQFF
TGTGCCACCAGCAGAGGGCCGACTAGCTCCTACAATGAGCAGTTCTTC
>15|NA|TRBJ1-2|TRBV7-2|NA
CASRPGPLTNYGYTF
TGTGCCAGCAGACCGGGACCGCTAACTAACTATGGCTACACCTTC
>12|NA|TRBJ2-5|TRBV29-1|NA
CSVGGLSQTQYF
TGCAGCGTTGGTGGACTGAGCCAGACCCAGTACTTC
>15|NA|TRBJ2-1|TRBV27|NA
CASSNQPGLIIGQFF
TGTGCCAGCAGCAACCAACCGGGACTCATTATCGGGCAGTTCTTC
>10|TRBD1|TRBJ2-5|TRBV20-1|NA
CRGASGTGNF
TGCAGGGGAGCATCCGGGACAGGGAACTTC
>16|NA|TRBJ2-7|TRBV5-6|NA
CASSLASRGDYYEQYF
TGTGCCAGCAGCTTGGCCTCGCGGGGAGACTACTACGAGCAGTACTTC
>14|TRBD1|TRBJ1-1|TRBV6-6|NA
CASSKQGEGSEAFF
TGTGCCAGCAGTAAACAGGGGGAAGGAAGTGAAGCTTTCTTT
>15|NA|TRBJ1-1|TRBV18|once
CASSPQQEQNTEAFF
TGTGCCAGCTCACCACAACAGGAGCAGAACACTGAAGCTTTCTTT
>15|NA|TRBJ1-2|TRBV5-5|NA
CASSLRGGEDYGYTF
TGTGCCAGCAGCTTACGAGGGGGGGAGGACTATGGCTACACCTTC
>12|NA|TRBJ2-3|TRBV6-6|once
CATRDRTDTQYF
TGTGCCACCAGGGACCGCACAGATACGCAGTATTTT
>12|NA|TRBJ1-5|TRBV10-2|once
CASSPGPQPQHF
TGCGCCAGCAGTCCAGGGCCTCAGCCCCAGCATTTT
>13|TRBD1|TRBJ1-4|TRBV7-8|NA
CASSLKDREKLFF
TGTGCCAGCAGCTTAAAGGACAGGGAAAAACTGTTTTTT
>14|NA|TRBJ2-6|TRBV19|NA
CASRRGLGANVLTF
TGTGCCAGCCGGAGGGGGCTTGGGGCCAACGTCCTGACTTTC
>15|NA|TRBJ2-1|TRBV9|NA
CASSGGGSGVNEQFF
TGTGCCAGCAGCGGAGGAGGAAGTGGGGTAAATGAGCAGTTCTTC
>12|NA|TRBJ2-1|TRBV19|once
CASSGAGNEQFF
TGTGCCAGTAGCGGGGCAGGGAATGAGCAGTTCTTC
>15|NA|TRBJ2-7|TRBV4-2|NA
CASSWLYRADDEQYF
TGTGCCAGCAGTTGGCTTTATAGGGCTGACGACGAGCAGTACTTC
>18|NA|TRBJ2-1|TRBV13|NA
CASSLEAQGGVHYRVQFF
TGTGCCAGCAGCTTAGAGGCCCAAGGGGGGGTCCACTACAGGGTGCAGTTCTTC
>14|NA|TRBJ1-2|TRBV5-8|NA
CASSGRQIPYGYTF
TGTGCCAGCAGCGGTAGACAGATACCCTATGGCTACACCTTC
>15|TRBD1|TRBJ2-7|TRBV4-3|NA
CASSQVGTATYEQYF
TGCGCCAGCAGCCAAGTCGGGACAGCAACCTACGAGCAGTACTTC
>13|NA|TRBJ1-5|TRBV2|few
CASKGLQDQPQHF
TGTGCCAGCAAGGGTCTACAGGATCAGCCCCAGCATTTT
>17|TRBD1|TRBJ1-3|TRBV2|NA
CASSEIGTVRFGDTIYF
TGTGCCAGCAGTGAAATTGGGACAGTCCGCTTTGGGGACACCATATATTTT
>15|NA|TRBJ1-2|TRBV5-6|NA
CASSNIGGSGYGYTF
TGTGCCAGCAGCAACATAGGGGGAAGTGGGTATGGCTACACCTTC
>15|NA|TRBJ2-2|TRBV18|NA
CASSPVAPGPGELFF
TGTGCCAGCTCACCCGTTGCACCCGGCCCCGGGGAGCTGTTTTTT
>13|NA|TRBJ2-1|TRBV7-2|NA
CASSLGRNNEQFF
TGTGCCAGCAGCTTAGGCCGAAACAATGAGCAGTTCTTC
>15|TRBD1|TRBJ1-4|TRBV7-2|once
CASSSTGTVNEKLFF
TGTGCCAGCAGTTCCACCGGGACAGTAAATGAAAAACTGTTTTTT
>15|NA|TRBJ2-5|TRBV5-6|NA
CASSSPGTNQETQYF
TGTGCCAGCAGCTCACCGGGGACGAACCAAGAGACCCAGTACTTC
>18|NA|TRBJ2-7|TRBV21-1|once
CASSKKGHRAGENYEQYF
TGTGCCAGCAGCAAAAAGGGGCACCGAGCGGGAGAAAACTACGAGCAGTACTTC
>16|TRBD2|TRBJ2-7|TRBV27|once
CASSSPSRRSGGEQYF
TGTGCCAGCAGTTCTCCTAGCAGGAGGAGCGGGGGCGAGCAGTACTTC
>16|TRBD2|TRBJ2-1|TRBV27|NA
CASSSWGTSGSNEQFF
TGTGCCAGCAGTTCCTGGGGGACTAGCGGGAGCAATGAGCAGTTCTTC
>15|TRBD2|TRBJ2-1|TRBV7-3|NA
CASSATSGGYNEQFF
TGTGCCAGCAGCGCCACTAGCGGGGGGTACAATGAGCAGTTCTTC
>14|NA|TRBJ2-3|TRBV29-1|NA
CSVIGGSSTDTQYF
TGCAGCGTTATAGGGGGGAGTAGCACAGATACGCAGTATTTT
>11|NA|TRBJ1-2|TRBV30|few
CAWSPTYGYTF
TGTGCCTGGAGTCCAACCTATGGCTACACCTTC
>15|TRBD2|TRBJ2-7|TRBV7-9|medium-sized
CASSHDRGERNEQYF
TGTGCCAGCAGCCATGACCGGGGGGAACGGAACGAGCAGTACTTC
>16|TRBD1|TRBJ1-1|TRBV29-1|NA
CSAHGTDAEPNTEAFF
TGCAGCGCCCACGGGACAGACGCCGAGCCGAACACTGAAGCTTTCTTT
>13|NA|TRBJ2-7|TRBV28|NA
CASKPGNTYEQYF
TGTGCCAGCAAACCAGGCAATACCTACGAGCAGTACTTC
>14|TRBD1|TRBJ2-3|TRBV5-4|NA
CASSDRQGADTQYF
TGTGCCAGCAGCGATCGACAGGGGGCAGATACGCAGTATTTT
>13|TRBD1|TRBJ1-1|TRBV30|NA
CACVAGGNTEAFF
TGTGCCTGTGTCGCAGGGGGCAACACTGAAGCTTTCTTT
>13|NA|TRBJ2-3|TRBV27|NA
CATGEVGPDTQYF
TGTGCCACGGGGGAGGTGGGGCCAGATACGCAGTATTTT
>15|TRBD2|TRBJ2-3|TRBV11-1|once
CASSPRKAGGDTQYF
TGTGCCAGCAGCCCCAGGAAGGCGGGAGGGGATACGCAGTATTTT
>18|NA|TRBJ2-3|TRBV21-1|NA
CASSKALGTSGGTDTQYF
TGTGCCAGCAGCAAAGCGCTGGGGACTAGCGGTGGCACAGATACGCAGTATTTT
>11|NA|TRBJ2-1|TRBV9|NA
CASGGATEQFF
TGTGCCAGCGGGGGGGCCACAGAGCAGTTCTTC